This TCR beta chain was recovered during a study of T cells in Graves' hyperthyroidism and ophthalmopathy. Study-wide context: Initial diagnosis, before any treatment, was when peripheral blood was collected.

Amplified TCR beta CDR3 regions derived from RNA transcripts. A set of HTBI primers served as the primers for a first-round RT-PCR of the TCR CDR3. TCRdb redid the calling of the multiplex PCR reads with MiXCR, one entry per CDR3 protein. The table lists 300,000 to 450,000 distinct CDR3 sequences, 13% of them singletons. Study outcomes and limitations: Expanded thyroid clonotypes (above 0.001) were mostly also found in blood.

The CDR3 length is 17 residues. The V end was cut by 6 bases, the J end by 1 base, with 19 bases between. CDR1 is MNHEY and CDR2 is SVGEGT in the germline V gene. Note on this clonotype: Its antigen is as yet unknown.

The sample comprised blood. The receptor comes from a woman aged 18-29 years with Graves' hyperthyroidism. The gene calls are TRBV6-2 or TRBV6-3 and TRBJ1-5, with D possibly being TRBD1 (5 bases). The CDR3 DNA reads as TGTGCCAGCAGCCCCCGACGGGGGGTCAGGAGCAATCAGCCCCAGCATTTT. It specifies CASSPRRGVRSNQPQHF.